Below are 22 T cell receptor beta chains sequenced from a single sample in a study of T cell responses to AZD1222 COVID-19 vaccine. The assay was immunoSEQ multiplex PCR, and TCRdb's table has in-frame clones only and misses some. The data contain some 130,000 clones, 75% to 90% of them seen just once; the ten biggest clones take up 6.3%. Specimen: peripheral blood, collected on day 0 of AZD1222 vaccination. Receptors originate from an adult in good health.

The chain joins TRBV4-2 to TRBJ2-5, with D maybe TRBD2 (7 bases). The ends were cut back, 4 bases at V and 2 bases at J, with 17 bases in the middle. The V gene's germline CDR1 is LGHNA and CDR2 YNFKEQ. The CDR3 runs 16 residues. CDR3 bases: TGTGCCAGCAGCCGGGGGGGGGCAGAACCTCAAGAGACCCAGTACTTC. It specifies CASSRGGAEPQETQYF.

The gene calls are TRBV5-1 and TRBJ1-3; no firm D call. Trimming took 1 base from V and 0 from J, leaving 8 bases between them. Germline values: CDR1 SGHRS, CDR2 YFSETQ. CDR3 length equals 15 residues. DNA of the CDR3: TGCGCCAGCAGCTTGATGGCAGACTCTGGAAACACCATATATTTT. It yields the protein CASSLMADSGNTIYF.

The V gene is TRBV27, the J gene TRBJ1-1; D not certain. This CDR3 region has 13 residues. The V end was cut by 8 bases, the J end by 4 bases, with 14 bases between. Germline values: CDR1 MNHEY, CDR2 SMNVEV (reference sequence). The CDR3 nucleotides are TGTGCCAGCCACCCCCTGGGAGGCACTGAAGCTTTCTTT. It specifies CASHPLGGTEAFF.

For the CDR3, the DNA is TGTGCCAGCAGTTTAGTAGTGGGGGGGTCGTTTAGCTATGGCTACACCTTC. This translates into CASSLVVGGSFSYGYTF. This chain joins TRBV28 and TRBJ1-2; weak D call: TRBD1 (5 bases). The V and J ends lost 2 bases and 4 bases respectively, with 20 bases between them. From germline, CDR1 is MDHEN and CDR2 SYDVKM. The CDR3 totals 17 residues.

This rearrangement joins TRBV24-1 to TRBJ1-5; maybe TRBD1 (5 bases). The CDR3 sequence is 16 residues long. Germline lookup yields CDR1 KGHDR and CDR2 SFDVKD. The V end was cut by 0 bases, the J end by 1 base, with 9 bases between. The CDR3 coding sequence is TGTGCCACCAGTGATTTGCACCGGGGGAGCAATCAGCCCCAGCATTTT. Translating gives CATSDLHRGSNQPQHF.

The chain couples TRBV7-2 to TRBJ1-5; TRBD1 is a possible D gene (6 bases). The ends were cut back, 2 bases at V and 3 bases at J, with 11 bases in the middle. The CDR3 contains 15 residues. CDR1 and CDR2 from the germline V gene are SGHTA and FQGNSA. CDR3 protein: CASSLRGGFNQPQHF. The CDR3 DNA is TGTGCCAGCAGCTTAAGGGGGGGATTCAATCAGCCCCAGCATTTT.

This clone has just one count. CDR3 residues: CASSYSPYRSPKLFF. The DNA of the CDR3 is TGTGCCAGCAGTTACTCGCCCTACAGGAGTCCAAAACTGTTTTTT. The rearrangement uses TRBV6-2 or TRBV6-3 and TRBJ1-4, with D possibly being TRBD1 (5 bases). The CDR3 loop spans 15 amino acids. Germline CDR1 reads MNHEY; CDR2 reads SVGEGT. The germline V and J ends were trimmed by 0 bases and 10 bases, with 15 bases remaining between them.

This clone was recorded only once. The J gene is TRBJ1-4, the V gene TRBV3-1 (or the pseudogene TRBV3-2); TRBD1 is a possible D gene (5 bases). In germline, CDR1 is LGHDT, CDR2 YNNKEL (reference sequence). CDR3 size: 13 residues. The germline V and J ends were trimmed by 4 bases and 7 bases, with 10 bases remaining between them. This CDR3 reads CASSPGAAEKLFF. Written as DNA, the CDR3 is TGTGCCAGCAGCCCCGGGGCAGCTGAAAAACTGTTTTTT.

This sequence joins TRBV15 and TRBJ1-4; D is ambiguous. This CDR3 is built from 17 residues. The V end was cut by 1 base, the J end by 0 bases, with 12 bases between. CDR1 and CDR2 from the germline V gene are LNHNV and YYDKDF (reference sequence). The chain's CDR3 is CATSRVRGRATNEKLFF. CDR3 nucleotides: TGTGCCACCAGCAGAGTAAGAGGACGGGCAACTAATGAAAAACTGTTTTTT.

This clone was observed a single time. This chain connects TRBV29-1 to TRBJ1-2; TRBD1 aligns across 10 bases. The CDR3 runs 15 residues. CDR1 is SQVTM, CDR2 ANQGSEA, per germline. V shed 4 bases, J shed 2 bases, and the junction held 7 bases outside the gene matches. CDR3 nucleotide sequence: TGCAGCGTTGGCTGGGACAGGGGAACGAACTATGGCTACACCTTC. The encoded protein is CSVGWDRGTNYGYTF.

This clone was detected a few times. The genes are TRBV7-2 and TRBJ1-6, with 7 bases matching TRBD1. The J segment lost 7 bases and the V segment lost 3 bases, leaving 12 bases of the junction unmatched. This CDR3 has 17 amino acids. From germline, CDR1 is SGHTA and CDR2 FQGNSA. The CDR3 region is CASSFGQSQGRNSPLHF. The CDR3 DNA sequence: TGTGCCAGCAGCTTCGGGCAGTCACAGGGGCGAAATTCACCCCTCCACTTT.

The V and J genes are TRBV29-1 and TRBJ2-7; D remains unclear. The CDR3 sequence is 13 residues long. V was trimmed by 3 bases and J by 4 bases, leaving 13 bases between them. Germline values: CDR1 SQVTM, CDR2 ANQGSEA. CDR3 region: CSVERQEKYEQYF. Here the CDR3 DNA reads TGCAGCGTTGAGAGGCAGGAGAAGTACGAGCAGTACTTC.

The rearrangement uses TRBV12-3 or TRBV12-4 and TRBJ1-1; D is unresolved. The CDR3 has 13 residues. The ends were cut back, 6 bases at V and 6 bases at J, with 14 bases in the middle. The chain's CDR3 is CASRVGWRAEAFF. As DNA, the CDR3 is TGTGCCAGCAGAGTGGGATGGAGAGCTGAAGCTTTCTTT.

The J gene is TRBJ1-4, the V gene TRBV7-6; 7 nucleotides line up with TRBD1. The CDR3 covers 15 residues. Germline CDR1 and CDR2: SGHVS and FNYEAQ. The trim removed 7 bases at V and 7 bases at J, leaving 12 bases unmatched. The CDR3 loop reads CASTSNDRVGEKLFF. CDR3 bases: TGTGCCAGCACCTCCAACGACAGGGTGGGTGAAAAACTGTTTTTT. Based on the CDR3 plus reference TRBV7-6 and TRBJ1-4, the full variable domain is GAGVSQSPRYKVTKRGQDVALRCDPISGHVSLYWYRQALGQGPEFLTYFNYEAQQDKSGLPNDRFSAERPEGSISTLTIQRTEQRDSAMYRCASTSNDRVGEKLFFGSGTQLSVL.

J is TRBJ1-5 and V is TRBV7-9, with a weak D call TRBD1 (5 bases). V lost 6 bases to trimming and J lost 0 bases, with 9 bases between them. The germline V gene encodes CDR1 SEHNR and CDR2 FQNEAQ (reference sequence). This CDR3 comprises 14 residues. The CDR3 region has the DNA TGTGCCAGCAGTCGGGGGGGTAGCAATCAGCCCCAGCATTTT. This gives the protein CASSRGGSNQPQHF.

The chain combines TRBV29-1 with TRBJ1-1; a possible D gene is TRBD1 (5 bases). This CDR3 region has 12 residues. The germline V gene encodes CDR1 SQVTM and CDR2 ANQGSEA. The V end was cut by 5 bases, the J end by 10 bases, with 17 bases between. CDR3 nucleotides: TGCAGCGTTCAGCGCGGGGGTCAGGGAGCTTTCTTT. It yields the protein CSVQRGGQGAFF.

The V gene is TRBV11-2, the J gene TRBJ1-2; no clear D gene. Trimming shortened V by 5 bases and J by 2 bases, and 15 bases separated the two germline ends. CDR1 SGHAT and CDR2 FQNNGV come from the germline V gene. The CDR3 is 15 residues long. CDR3 DNA: TGTGCCAGCAGCCCCACTTCTGGGAGGAACTATGGCTACACCTTC. It specifies CASSPTSGRNYGYTF.

J is TRBJ1-1 and V is TRBV5-5; D uncertain. Deletions cut 6 bases from V and 0 bases from J, with 3 bases between. This CDR3 comprises 11 residues. Germline lookup yields CDR1 SGHKS and CDR2 YYEKEE (reference sequence). CDR3 region: CASTLNTEAFF. Here the CDR3 DNA reads TGTGCCAGCACTCTGAACACTGAAGCTTTCTTT.

This chain connects TRBV6-5 to TRBJ1-2; D is possibly TRBD1 (5 bases). V lost 7 bases and J lost 4, with 16 bases in between. Germline loops: CDR1 MNHEY, CDR2 SVGAGI. CDR3 size: 14 residues. CDR3 coding DNA: TGTGCCAGCATGTCCGGGACGGGAATCTATGGCTACACCTTC. This encodes CASMSGTGIYGYTF.

V and J are TRBV2 and TRBJ1-2; no clear D. The CDR3 has 15 amino acids. Trimming stripped 7 bases from V and 0 bases from J, with 15 bases between. Germline V lookup: CDR1 SNHLY, CDR2 FYNNEI. The CDR3, as DNA: TGTGCCAGCACGGAGCGGCAGGTAGCTAACTATGGCTACACCTTC. Its translation: CASTERQVANYGYTF.

This clone was found once. This rearrangement joins TRBV5-4 to TRBJ1-5, with 7 bases matching TRBD1. Germline lookup yields CDR1 SGHNT and CDR2 YYREEE (reference sequence). CDR3 length: 17 residues. V lost 4 bases, J lost 0 bases, and 10 bases stayed unmatched. The CDR3 region is CASSRTGGGFSNQPQHF. In DNA, the CDR3 is TGTGCCAGCAGCCGGACAGGAGGTGGTTTTAGCAATCAGCCCCAGCATTTT.

The chain employs TRBV3-1 (or the pseudogene TRBV3-2) and TRBJ2-1; 8 nucleotides match TRBD2. After removal of 10 bases from V and 0 bases from J, the junction contained 11 bases not matched to a gene. CDR3 length: 16 residues. Germline values: CDR1 LGHDT, CDR2 YNNKEL (reference sequence). CDR3 sequence: CATSRGASSSYNEQFF. The CDR3 region has the DNA TGTGCCACGTCGCGGGGGGCATCCAGCTCCTACAATGAGCAGTTCTTC.